This T cell receptor (beta chain) was found in a study of cytomegalovirus exposure and HLA in healthy donors. The study sampled nominally healthy donors, though unrecorded immune exposures were likely. The study ran its PCR with 60 Vbeta and 13 Jbeta primers. Clones were read by immunoSEQ multiplex PCR, and TCRdb kept only the in-frame ones, dropping some. Among more than 150,000 clones listed, around 80% were seen once. Losses at the gene ends were 7 bases for V and 7 bases for J; bases not matched to a gene: 12. Germline CDR1 reads LGHNA; CDR2 reads YNFKEQ. This CDR3 spans 15 amino acids. Material for sequencing was PBMCs. The V and J genes are TRBV4-2 and TRBJ2-1, with TRBD2 identical over 8 bases. The origin of this receptor is a girl aged 2-10 years in good health and CMV-seropositive. CDR3 loop: CASKTKLSGINEQFF. The DNA of the CDR3 is TGTGCCAGCAAAACAAAACTTAGCGGGATAAATGAGCAGTTCTTC.